Shown below are 31 T cell receptor beta chains from a single sample sequenced in a study of T cell repertoires in cytomegalovirus infection (dated by TCRdb to between 2017 and 2020). TCRdb names Illumina HiSeq 1500 as the instrument used. TCRdb took the public reads, trimmed them with fastp at Q25, ran MiXCR for clone calling and kept in-frame beta chains. When rows share a CDR3 protein, they turn into one entry using the most common DNA and genes. This sample lists 130,000 or so distinct CDR3 sequences; under 8% were detected once. The ten largest clones capture more than 15% of the sample. Source material: PBMCs. Source of these receptors: a human donor in good health (CMV status not recorded). Some clones in this sample may be carry-over from other donors' samples.

Concerning this clonotype itself: A much bigger clone sits one base away, suggesting this may be a read error. The chain recombines TRBV20-1 with TRBJ2-5; D is unclear. The ends were cut back, 3 bases at V and 0 bases at J, with 11 bases in the middle. CDR3 length equals 14 residues. CDR1 is DFQATT, CDR2 SNEGSKA, per germline (reference sequence). CDR3 protein: CSASTWINQETQYF. In DNA, the CDR3 is TGCAGTGCTAGTACCTGGATTAACCAAGAGACCCAGTACTTC.

This clonotype was observed a handful of times. The rearrangement joins TRBV28 to TRBJ2-1, with D hard to call. Per germline, CDR1 MDHEN and CDR2 SYDVKM. This CDR3 comprises 16 residues. Trimming pared 5 bases from V and 3 bases from J, leaving 17 bases between. The CDR3 DNA is TGTGCCAGCAGTCCTATCGATTCAGTGGACTACAATGAGCAGTTCTTC. Translation gives CASSPIDSVDYNEQFF.

The genes are TRBV7-9 and TRBJ1-2; no definite D call. V lost 5 bases and J 3 bases, leaving 7 bases between the germline ends. The germline CDR1 and CDR2 sequences are SEHNR and FQNEAQ (reference sequence). The CDR3 is made up of 12 amino acids. CDR3 sequence: CASSPEHYGYTF. The CDR3 DNA reads TGTGCCAGCAGCCCTGAGCACTATGGCTACACCTTC.

This clonotype came up many times. This chain links TRBV6-1 with TRBJ2-7; 9 nucleotides align to TRBD1. Germline CDR1 and CDR2: MNHNS and SASEGT. CDR3 size: 14 residues. The ends lost 7 bases at V and 5 bases at J; junction bases unmatched: 9. CDR3 sequence: CASTSQGASDEQYF. The CDR3 coding sequence is TGTGCCAGCACCTCACAGGGGGCGAGCGACGAGCAGTACTTC.

This chain connects TRBV5-1 to TRBJ2-3, with 7 nucleotides matching TRBD2. Looked up from germline, CDR1 is SGHRS and CDR2 is YFSETQ. CDR3 length: 15 amino acids. Unmatched junction bases numbered 6, after V lost 4 bases and J lost 1 base. CDR3 sequence (DNA): TGCGCCAGCAGCGGAATCAGCGGGGGCACAGATACGCAGTATTTT. Translating gives CASSGISGGTDTQYF.

This clonotype was seen many times. The chain is built from TRBV7-2 and TRBJ2-1, with D possibly TRBD2 on 6 matching bases. Germline V gene sequence: CDR1 SGHTA, CDR2 FQGNSA. V shed 5 bases and J shed 13 bases, with 15 bases lying between them. This CDR3 contains 12 residues. CDR3 sequence (DNA): TGTGCCAGCAGCCCTACTTGGACTAATCAGTTCTTC. It codes for CASSPTWTNQFF.

This clonotype occurred a few times. The chain carries TRBV19 and TRBJ1-2, with D perhaps matching TRBD1 (5 bases). Germline assignment: CDR1 LNHDA and CDR2 SQIVND (reference sequence). The CDR3 has 14 amino acids. The V gene lost 3 bases and the J gene lost 4 bases, with 12 bases spanning the gap. Here the CDR3 DNA reads TGTGCCAGTAGTATGGTAGGGGCGCGCTATGGCTACACCTTC. Protein: CASSMVGARYGYTF.

This clonotype was recorded many times. The chain recombines TRBV7-8 with TRBJ1-6; D may be TRBD1 (5 bases). The CDR3 sequence is 18 residues long. V lost 2 bases and J 10 bases, leaving 24 bases between the germline ends. CDR1 is SGHVS, CDR2 FQNEAQ, per germline. In DNA form, the CDR3 reads TGTGCCAGCAGCTTATTTAGTCGGGGAAGGGACGACACCTCACCCCTCCACTTT. Translating it yields CASSLFSRGRDDTSPLHF.

In this sample, this clonotype turned up a few times. The CDR3 loop reads CASSQAGLNTEAFF. The CDR3 nucleotides are TGTGCCAGCAGTCAAGCGGGACTGAACACTGAAGCTTTCTTT. The chain employs TRBV28 and TRBJ1-1, with a weak D call TRBD1 (5 bases). Between the trimmed V and J ends, which lost 5 bases and 0 bases, there was a span of 10 bases. CDR3 length: 14 residues. From germline, CDR1 is MDHEN and CDR2 SYDVKM.

By share of the sample, this clonotype is medium-sized (0.01 to 0.1%). This chain joins TRBV7-2 and TRBJ2-3; D is tentatively TRBD1 or TRBD2 (5 bases each). Trimming removed 5 bases at V and 1 base at J, with 16 bases between. The germline V gene has CDR1 SGHTA and CDR2 FQGNSA. CDR3 length: 16 residues. DNA of the CDR3: TGTGCCAGCAGCCCCCAAGGTGGGGGAGGCACAGATACGCAGTATTTT. The encoded protein is CASSPQGGGGTDTQYF.

This clonotype was counted ten times or more. The chain has TRBV7-2 and TRBJ1-2; D unclear. V was trimmed by 5 bases and J by 8 bases, leaving 15 bases between them. The length of the CDR3 is 13 residues. From germline, CDR1 is SGHTA and CDR2 FQGNSA. In DNA, the CDR3 is TGTGCCAGCAGCCTCGAGACCGGGCGCGGCTACACCTTC. This translates into CASSLETGRGYTF.

This clonotype was seen ten or more times. The chain uses TRBV11-2 and TRBJ2-5; TRBD1 or TRBD2 may be the D gene (6 bases each). The V end was cut by 4 bases, the J end by 4 bases, with 16 bases between. The CDR3 length is 15 residues. The V gene's germline CDR1 is SGHAT and CDR2 FQNNGV. CDR3 protein: CASSSGARRAETQYF. Written as DNA, the CDR3 is TGTGCCAGCAGCTCGGGGGCCCGCAGGGCAGAGACCCAGTACTTC.

This clonotype was seen at least ten times. The chain couples TRBV7-6 to TRBJ1-2; weak D call: TRBD1 (5 bases). The CDR3 loop spans 13 amino acids. CDR1 is SGHVS, CDR2 FNYEAQ, per germline. V gave up 3 bases and J gave up 6 bases, with 11 bases separating them. The CDR3 DNA reads TGTGCCAGCAGCTTGACAGTATCGAATGGCTACACCTTC. This sequence encodes CASSLTVSNGYTF.

This clonotype showed up many times. The J gene is TRBJ1-6, the V gene TRBV7-2; a possible D gene is TRBD1 (5 bases). Trimming removed 3 bases at V and 0 bases at J, with 18 bases between. Germline CDR1 is SGHTA and CDR2 is FQGNSA. The length of the CDR3 is 19 residues. CDR3 in DNA: TGTGCCAGCAGCTTGTGGGGCGCAAGCTCCAGCTCCTATAATTCACCCCTCCACTTT. Translated: CASSLWGASSSSYNSPLHF.

A word on this clonotype: Given a much more abundant clone one base away, this may be a read error. This rearrangement joins TRBV29-1 to TRBJ1-2; 9 bases line up with TRBD1. The CDR3 totals 15 residues. V dropped 0 bases and J dropped 8; count of bases not matched to a gene: 10. Germline loops: CDR1 SQVTM, CDR2 ANQGSEA. The CDR3 DNA sequence: TGCAGCGTTGAAGATGATGAACAGGGGGCGAAGGGCTACACCTTC. This codes for CSVEDDEQGAKGYTF.

This clonotype was detected many times. This chain uses TRBV15 with TRBJ2-7, with D tentatively TRBD2 (6 bases). The CDR3 is 14 residues long. CDR1 is LNHNV and CDR2 is YYDKDF in the germline V gene (reference sequence). The V and J ends lost 0 bases and 5 bases respectively, with 11 bases between them. The CDR3 nucleotides read TGTGCCACCAGCAGAGATCGGGACTTTGACGAGCAGTACTTC. This encodes CATSRDRDFDEQYF.

This clonotype was counted many times. The CDR3 here is CASSLGPDYEQYF. For the CDR3, the DNA is TGTGCCAGCAGCTTGGGACCCGACTACGAGCAGTACTTC. This rearrangement joins TRBV7-2 to TRBJ2-7; either TRBD1 or TRBD2 may supply D (5 bases each). Germline CDR1 and CDR2: SGHTA and FQGNSA. This CDR3 comprises 13 residues. V lost 3 bases and J lost 3, with 9 bases in between.

This clonotype was seen many times. The chain links TRBV6-1 to TRBJ2-3; 9 nucleotides line up with TRBD1. This CDR3 comprises 16 residues. Germline V gene lookup returns CDR1 MNHNS and CDR2 SASEGT. V lost 3 bases, J lost 6 bases, and 10 bases stayed unmatched. CDR3: CASSDVPDRGRDTQYF. The CDR3 nucleotides read TGTGCCAGCAGTGACGTTCCGGACAGGGGAAGGGATACGCAGTATTTT.

This clonotype has at least ten counts. The chain joins TRBV6-5 to TRBJ2-1, with a possible D match to TRBD2 (5 bases). Per germline, CDR1 MNHEY and CDR2 SVGAGI. The CDR3 has 15 residues. V gave up 3 bases and J gave up 5 bases, with 14 bases separating them. In nucleotides, the CDR3 is TGTGCCAGCAGTTATCTAGCCTTCATTGACAATGAGCAGTTCTTC. This codes for CASSYLAFIDNEQFF.

This clonotype was picked up many times. This CDR3 is CASSLFPSRGETQYF. The CDR3 nucleotides are TGTGCCAGCAGCTTATTCCCTAGCAGGGGGGAGACCCAGTACTTC. The chain couples TRBV7-2 to TRBJ2-5, with TRBD1 matching 7 bases. The CDR3 is 15 amino acids. V lost 2 bases to trimming and J lost 5 bases; unmatched junction nucleotides: 8. Germline lookup yields CDR1 SGHTA and CDR2 FQGNSA.

A few counts support this clonotype. At one end, the junction sequence differs from germline, possibly due to a read error. This chain links TRBV7-7 with TRBJ2-1; D possibly matches TRBD1 or TRBD2 (5 bases each). The length of the CDR3 is 14 residues. In germline, CDR1 is SSHAT, CDR2 FNYEAQ (reference sequence). CDR3 coding DNA: TGTGCTAGCAGCCCAGGGACCGCGAACAATGAGCAGTTCTTC. This translates into CASSPGTANNEQFF.

There are many counts of this clonotype. The V gene is TRBV7-2, the J gene TRBJ2-1; 7 positions match TRBD2. The CDR3 spans 13 residues. CDR1 and CDR2 (germline): SGHTA, FQGNSA. The V and J ends lost 4 bases and 15 bases, in that order; junction bases with no gene match: 12. This CDR3 is CASSSIRASGMFF. In DNA form, the CDR3 reads TGTGCCAGCAGCTCAATTCGGGCTAGCGGTATGTTCTTC.

The sample holds many counts of this clonotype. The rearrangement joins TRBV4-3 to TRBJ2-3; 12 bases fit TRBD2. The CDR3 covers 18 residues. CDR1 and CDR2 (germline): LGHNA, YSLEER. V dropped 1 base and J dropped 0; count of bases not matched to a gene: 5. The CDR3 region has the DNA TGCGCCAGCAGCCAAGGAGGACTAGCGGGGTCTAGCACAGATACGCAGTATTTT. Amino acids: CASSQGGLAGSSTDTQYF.

The V call is TRBV20-1, the J call TRBJ2-4, with D possibly TRBD2 on 6 matching bases. CDR1 DFQATT and CDR2 SNEGSKA come from the germline V gene (reference sequence). Trimming pared 5 bases from V and 11 bases from J, leaving 16 bases between. There are 12 residues in the CDR3. In nucleotides, the CDR3 is TGCAGTGCTCCGGGACTCCTAGGCGTTCAGTACTTC. This codes for CSAPGLLGVQYF.

This clonotype was recorded many times. The chain uses TRBV11-2 and TRBJ2-5, with 8 positions matching TRBD2. Losses at the gene ends were 1 base for V and 5 bases for J; bases not matched to a gene: 12. This CDR3 is 17 amino acids long. CDR1 and CDR2 from the germline V gene are SGHAT and FQNNGV. The CDR3 DNA reads as TGTGCCAGCAGCTTAGCAAACTTAGCGGGGTGGCTGGAGACCCAGTACTTC. This sequence encodes CASSLANLAGWLETQYF.

Many counts were recorded for this clonotype. This rearrangement joins TRBV6-2 or TRBV6-3 to TRBJ1-1, with D possibly being TRBD1 (6 bases). CDR3 length: 13 amino acids. Germline V gene sequence: CDR1 MNHEY, CDR2 SVGEGT. V was trimmed by 7 bases and J by 2 bases, leaving 11 bases between them. The CDR3 nucleotides are TGTGCCAGCACCAAGGGGACAAACACTGAAGCTTTCTTT. Protein: CASTKGTNTEAFF.

This clonotype has only a few counts. The J gene is TRBJ1-2, the V gene TRBV5-4; TRBD1 is a possible D gene (6 bases). V was cut by 5 bases and J by 4 bases, with 18 bases left in between. Per germline, CDR1 SGHNT and CDR2 YYREEE (reference sequence). This CDR3 is 15 amino acids long. The CDR3 sequence is CASRFGGQGFYGYTF. The DNA for the CDR3 is TGTGCCAGCAGGTTTGGGGGGCAAGGATTCTATGGCTACACCTTC. Together with reference TRBV5-4 and TRBJ1-2, the CDR3 gives the full variable domain: ETGVTQSPTHLIKTRGQQVTLRCSSQSGHNTVSWYQQALGQGPQFIFQYYREEENGRGNFPPRFSGLQFPNYSSELNVNALELDDSALYLCASRFGGQGFYGYTFGSGTRLTVV.

This clonotype has ten or more counts. The rearrangement uses TRBV7-9 and TRBJ2-3, with unresolved D. The V gene's germline CDR1 is SEHNR and CDR2 FQNEAQ (reference sequence). The CDR3 totals 13 residues. V was trimmed by 3 bases and J by 4 bases, leaving 8 bases between them. In DNA form, the CDR3 reads TGTGCCAGCAGCTTTGCCCACTCAGATACGCAGTATTTT. The encoded protein is CASSFAHSDTQYF.

There are many counts of this clonotype. The genes are TRBV5-6 and TRBJ2-1, with TRBD2 matching over 8 bases. The CDR3 is 18 residues long. The J segment lost 7 bases and the V segment lost 2 bases, leaving 17 bases of the junction unmatched. The germline V gene has CDR1 SGHDT and CDR2 YYEEEE. DNA for the CDR3: TGTGCCAGCAGCTTAGAGGTCCAGGCGGGGGGCCTGGGAAATGAGCAGTTCTTC. It specifies CASSLEVQAGGLGNEQFF.

This clonotype appeared once. The genes are TRBV29-1 and TRBJ2-1; D is perhaps TRBD1 or TRBD2 (6 bases each). The germline V gene has CDR1 SQVTM and CDR2 ANQGSEA. V was trimmed by 2 bases and J by 0 bases, leaving 11 bases between them. CDR3 length: 15 amino acids. CDR3: CSVELGGHSYNEQFF. In nucleotides, the CDR3 is TGCAGCGTTGAATTGGGGGGCCACTCCTACAATGAGCAGTTCTTC.

This clonotype occurred many times. The genes are TRBV5-1 and TRBJ1-3; D possibly corresponds to TRBD1 (5 bases). Germline-derived CDR1 and CDR2 are SGHRS and YFSETQ. The CDR3 length is 15 residues. Trimming took 5 bases from V and 0 from J, leaving 12 bases between them. The CDR3 DNA sequence: TGCGCCAGCAGAACGGGACCGACCTCTGGAAACACCATATATTTT. It codes for CASRTGPTSGNTIYF.